These 27 T cell receptor beta chains came from one sample sequenced in a study of siplizumab effects on memory and regulatory T cells. Produced via immunoSEQ multiplex PCR; TCRdb's table is partial and in-frame only. The sample has some 110,000 clones, about 93% seen once. The specimen sequenced was CD4+ T cells sorted from blood. Receptors were obtained from a human donor in good health.

The J gene is TRBJ2-6, the V gene TRBV2; D is possibly TRBD1 or TRBD2 (5 bases each). Germline CDR1 SNHLY, CDR2 FYNNEI. The CDR3 totals 14 residues. V lost 4 bases to trimming and J lost 4 bases, with 8 bases between them. This CDR3 reads CASSVGDGANVLTF. CDR3 nucleotides: TGTGCCAGCAGTGTGGGGGACGGGGCCAACGTCCTGACTTTC.

This chain uses TRBV20-1 with TRBJ2-3; no clear D. This CDR3 comprises 10 residues. Trimming took 6 bases from V and 6 from J, leaving 7 bases between them. Per germline, CDR1 DFQATT and CDR2 SNEGSKA (reference sequence). CDR3 sequence reads: CSALPDTQYF. The CDR3 DNA reads TGCAGTGCCCTCCCCGATACGCAGTATTTT.

This clone was seen just once. The rearrangement links TRBV29-1 to TRBJ1-2; D might be TRBD1 (6 bases). The CDR3 contains 15 residues. Germline lookup yields CDR1 SQVTM and CDR2 ANQGSEA. Trimming took off 0 bases at V and 2 bases at J, with 13 bases between the two ends. CDR3 in amino acids: CSVEDRGLRNYGYTF. For the CDR3, the DNA is TGCAGCGTTGAAGATCGGGGGCTCCGAAACTATGGCTACACCTTC.

The V and J genes are TRBV11-3 and TRBJ2-3; 9 positions match TRBD2. The length of the CDR3 is 17 residues. Germline-derived CDR1 and CDR2 are SGHNT and YENEEA. V lost 1 base and J lost 0; bases outside the gene matches: 5. The CDR3 protein is CASSLGKTSGSTDTQYF. The DNA for the CDR3 is TGTGCCAGCAGCTTAGGAAAGACTAGCGGAAGCACAGATACGCAGTATTTT.

This chain uses TRBV5-5 with TRBJ1-1, with 9 bases that match TRBD1. In germline, CDR1 is SGHKS, CDR2 YYEKEE (reference sequence). CDR3 size: 15 residues. Germline trimming cut 0 bases from V and 4 bases from J; bases unmatched to any gene: 4. The CDR3 DNA is TGTGCCAGCAGCTTGGAGAGGACAGGGGTCACTGAAGCTTTCTTT. This gives the protein CASSLERTGVTEAFF.

The chain is built from TRBV9 and TRBJ2-3, with D possibly being TRBD2 (6 bases). Germline lookup yields CDR1 SGDLS and CDR2 YYNGEE. V lost 3 bases, J lost 7 bases, and 27 bases lay in between. The CDR3 length is 18 residues. The chain's CDR3 is CASSDPLDARLERNTQYF. CDR3 DNA sequence: TGTGCCAGCAGCGATCCCCTCGATGCTCGACTAGAGCGCAATACGCAGTATTTT.

This clone has just one count. This chain links TRBV2 with TRBJ2-1, with 8 bases matching TRBD2. Germline trimming cut 2 bases from V and 6 bases from J; bases unmatched to any gene: 9. The CDR3 runs to 16 residues. Germline CDR1 and CDR2: SNHLY and FYNNEI. The CDR3 coding sequence is TGTGCCAGCAGTGAAAGGTCGGGACTAGTTCTCAATGAGCAGTTCTTC. Its translation: CASSERSGLVLNEQFF.

The rearrangement joins TRBV11-3 to TRBJ1-1; D perhaps matches TRBD1 (5 bases). The CDR3 runs 14 residues. V was pared by 1 base and J by 5 bases, with 11 bases between. Germline V gene lookup returns CDR1 SGHNT and CDR2 YENEEA. The CDR3 DNA is TGTGCCAGCAGCTTAGTTCGGGGGAGTACTGAAGCTTTCTTT. It codes for CASSLVRGSTEAFF.

The rearrangement joins TRBV2 to TRBJ1-5; D gene ambiguous. Germline assignment: CDR1 SNHLY and CDR2 FYNNEI. V lost 8 bases to trimming and J lost 2 bases, with 10 bases between them. The CDR3 sequence is 13 residues long. CDR3 coding DNA: TGTGCCAGCCGGATTGAGGGCAATCAGCCCCAGCATTTT. The encoded protein is CASRIEGNQPQHF.

V gene TRBV5-1 combines with J gene TRBJ2-1; D is unclear. Per germline, CDR1 SGHRS and CDR2 YFSETQ. The V gene lost 4 bases and the J gene lost 4 bases, with 15 bases spanning the gap. This CDR3 comprises 15 residues. The CDR3 sequence: CASSRDGTTYNEQFF. The CDR3 DNA reads TGCGCCAGCAGCAGGGATGGCACTACGTACAATGAGCAGTTCTTC.

The CDR3 coding sequence is TGTGCCAGCCGATTGGGGACAGGGGTAAACACTGAAGCTTTCTTT. Its translation: CASRLGTGVNTEAFF. This rearrangement joins TRBV19 to TRBJ1-1; 10 bases align to TRBD1. The length of the CDR3 is 15 residues. Trimming cost V 9 bases and J 2 bases; bases outside gene matches: 9. Germline V lookup: CDR1 LNHDA, CDR2 SQIVND (reference sequence).

V is TRBV19 and J is TRBJ2-2; D might be TRBD2 (6 bases). The V gene lost 1 base and the J gene lost 4 bases, with 13 bases spanning the gap. The CDR3 has 16 amino acids. Germline V lookup: CDR1 LNHDA, CDR2 SQIVND (reference sequence). The CDR3 loop reads CASSIVGSGGTGELFF. In DNA form, the CDR3 reads TGTGCCAGTAGTATAGTCGGGAGTGGAGGCACCGGGGAGCTGTTTTTT.

The V call is TRBV7-9, the J call TRBJ2-3; 10 bases map to TRBD2. The ends lost 4 bases at V and 0 bases at J; junction bases unmatched: 10. The CDR3 spans 18 residues. CDR1 and CDR2 from the germline V gene are SEHNR and FQNEAQ (reference sequence). Here the CDR3 DNA reads TGTGCCAGCAGCTCCGTGGGGATTAGCGGGGGGAGCACAGATACGCAGTATTTT. It is translated as CASSSVGISGGSTDTQYF.

Here the CDR3 reads CAWGVQGFPEAFF. CDR3 sequence (DNA): TGTGCCTGGGGAGTTCAGGGGTTCCCTGAAGCTTTCTTT. This chain joins TRBV30 and TRBJ1-1, with D tentatively TRBD1 (6 bases). Germline V gives CDR1 GTSNPN, CDR2 SVGIG (reference sequence). V lost 5 bases and J 6 bases, leaving 16 bases between the germline ends. The CDR3 length is 13 residues. Filled out from reference TRBV30 and TRBJ1-1, the complete variable domain reads SQTIHQWPATLVQPVGSPLSLECTVEGTSNPNLYWYRQAAGRGLQLLFYSVGIGQISSEVPQNLSASRPQDRQFILSSKKLLLSDSGFYLCAWGVQGFPEAFFGQGTRLTVV.

The rearrangement links TRBV5-1 to TRBJ2-7, with D perhaps being TRBD1 or TRBD2 (5 bases each). The germline V gene has CDR1 SGHRS and CDR2 YFSETQ. V was pared by 4 bases and J by 2 bases, with 16 bases between. This CDR3 comprises 15 residues. DNA for the CDR3: TGCGCCAGCAGCCCCATGTTCGGGGCACCCTACGAGCAGTACTTC. It is translated as CASSPMFGAPYEQYF.

This clone has a single count. This chain uses TRBV10-1 with TRBJ2-3; possible D gene TRBD2, 6 bases. The germline V gene encodes CDR1 WNHNN and CDR2 SYGVQD (reference sequence). The CDR3 sequence is 16 residues long. V lost 5 bases and J lost 2, with 17 bases in between. The CDR3 DNA follows: TGCGCCAGCAGTCGAAGACTAGGGTCAAACACAGATACGCAGTATTTT. Protein product: CASSRRLGSNTDTQYF.

The chain links TRBV7-9 to TRBJ1-3; the D gene is possibly TRBD1 (5 bases). CDR1 and CDR2 (germline): SEHNR, FQNEAQ (reference sequence). This CDR3 comprises 13 residues. The V end lost 6 bases, the J end lost 4 bases, and 10 bases lay between the germline ends. The CDR3 DNA is TGTGCCAGCAGGGGACTCGGGGGAAACACCATATATTTT. Translating gives CASRGLGGNTIYF.

This chain links TRBV10-1 with TRBJ2-1; the D gene is possibly TRBD2 (7 bases). CDR1 is WNHNN and CDR2 is SYGVQD in the germline V gene (reference sequence). The V and J ends lost 3 bases and 8 bases respectively, with 14 bases between them. CDR3 length: 14 residues. CDR3 in DNA: TGCGCCAGCAGTGATGGGGGGGCTGGCGATGAGCAGTTCTTC. It specifies CASSDGGAGDEQFF.

V gene TRBV7-8 combines with J gene TRBJ1-1, with D unclear. Between the trimmed V and J ends, which lost 2 bases and 1 base, there was a span of 5 bases. CDR1 is SGHVS, CDR2 FQNEAQ, per germline. The CDR3 sequence is 13 residues long. Here the CDR3 DNA reads TGTGCCAGCAGCTTACCACGGAACACTGAAGCTTTCTTT. It yields the protein CASSLPRNTEAFF.

The rearrangement joins TRBV6-5 to TRBJ1-6, with D uncertain. Trimming left V 5 bases short and J 7 bases short, with 9 bases between. Per the germline V gene, CDR1 is MNHEY and CDR2 is SVGAGI. The CDR3 covers 13 residues. DNA of the CDR3: TGTGCCAGCAGTCCTGGGTTGAATTCACCCCTCCACTTT. Residues: CASSPGLNSPLHF.

This clone has a single count. This rearrangement joins TRBV7-2 to TRBJ1-5, with D possibly being TRBD1 (5 bases). V gave up 5 bases and J gave up 7 bases, with 12 bases separating them. This CDR3 has 13 amino acids. Germline values: CDR1 SGHTA, CDR2 FQGNSA. The CDR3 nucleotides are TGTGCCAGCAGCCCAGGGACCGGGCAGCCCCAGCATTTT. Translating gives CASSPGTGQPQHF.

V gene TRBV11-2 combines with J gene TRBJ2-1; D possibly corresponds to TRBD2 (7 bases). The V and J ends lost 5 bases and 5 bases respectively, with 22 bases between them. The CDR3 runs to 17 residues. Germline CDR1 reads SGHAT; CDR2 reads FQNNGV. The CDR3 coding sequence is TGTGCCAGCAGCCTAAGGTGGTGGGGGGGCGACGACAATGAGCAGTTCTTC. Residues: CASSLRWWGGDDNEQFF.

V gene TRBV7-3 combines with J gene TRBJ2-2, with TRBD2 identical over 8 bases. The CDR3 is 17 amino acids. Germline V gene data show CDR1 as SGHTA and CDR2 as FQGTGA. The J segment lost 5 bases and the V segment lost 5 bases, leaving 13 bases of the junction unmatched. CDR3 sequence reads: CASSHSPGTRETGELFF. In DNA, the CDR3 is TGTGCCAGCAGCCACTCCCCCGGGACTAGAGAAACCGGGGAGCTGTTTTTT.

This clone has more than one count but fewer than ten. The rearrangement uses TRBV6-1 and TRBJ2-1; 10 bases are a match to TRBD2. The CDR3 runs to 14 residues. CDR1 is MNHNS and CDR2 is SASEGT in the germline V gene. Trimming removed 6 bases from V and 8 bases from J; junction bases left unmatched: 7. CDR3 region: CASRPQRGGYEQFF. DNA for the CDR3: TGTGCCAGCAGGCCCCAGCGGGGGGGCTATGAGCAGTTCTTC.

The V and J genes are TRBV5-1 and TRBJ2-1, with D maybe TRBD1 (6 bases). Germline V CDR1 and CDR2: SGHRS, YFSETQ. The CDR3 covers 16 residues. Trimming removed 1 base at V and 7 bases at J, with 18 bases between. The CDR3 DNA is TGCGCCAGCAGCTTGCGTGAACAGGGAGTGGCGAATGAGCAGTTCTTC. It codes for CASSLREQGVANEQFF.

The chain recombines TRBV4-2 with TRBJ2-7; D is uncertain. From germline, CDR1 is LGHNA and CDR2 YNFKEQ. The CDR3 loop spans 16 amino acids. The V gene lost 0 bases and the J gene lost 2 bases, with 14 bases spanning the gap. CDR3 amino acids: CASSQEAAPATYEQYF. CDR3 sequence (DNA): TGTGCCAGCAGCCAAGAGGCGGCGCCAGCCACCTACGAGCAGTACTTC.

The chain carries TRBV4-1 and TRBJ1-6; 7 bases agree with TRBD1. The CDR3 extends over 16 amino acids. Germline lookup yields CDR1 MGHRA and CDR2 YSYEKL. V gave up 1 base and J gave up 9 bases; unmatched junction bases: 9. CDR3 nucleotide sequence: TGCGCCAGCAGCCAAGGACGGACAGGCGACGTTTCACCCCTCCACTTT. Protein product: CASSQGRTGDVSPLHF.